This T cell receptor (beta chain) appears in the sequencing data of a study of blood T cell repertoires in COVID-19. Looking at the study overall: Acute-phase and convalescent COVID-19 samples originated in the United States, Italy and Spain. The analysed material was cDNA or gDNA that came from T cells, B-cell-depleted T cells, or PBMCs.

Germline CDR1 reads SGHRS; CDR2 reads YFSETQ. This CDR3 contains 15 residues. J was trimmed by 7 bases and V by 0 bases; bases with no gene match: 5. Authors' processing steps: Estimation of nucleated cell counts was performed using reference gene primer amplification. Repertoires were generated with immunoSEQ multiplex PCR, while TCRdb's copy carries only in-frame clones and drops some. V and J calls plus clone size are reproduced from that table; the DNA served to infer D and trimming. The profile shows over 200,000 clones, around 87% of them singletons. Sequenced: peripheral blood. The rearrangement uses TRBV5-1 and TRBJ1-3; 9 nucleotides agree with TRBD1. The clonotype comes from a woman in her fifties or sixties with acute or convalescent COVID-19. As DNA, the CDR3 is TGCGCCAGCAGCTTGGGGGACAGGGTTTTCAACACCATATATTTT. Translated, it gives CASSLGDRVFNTIYF.